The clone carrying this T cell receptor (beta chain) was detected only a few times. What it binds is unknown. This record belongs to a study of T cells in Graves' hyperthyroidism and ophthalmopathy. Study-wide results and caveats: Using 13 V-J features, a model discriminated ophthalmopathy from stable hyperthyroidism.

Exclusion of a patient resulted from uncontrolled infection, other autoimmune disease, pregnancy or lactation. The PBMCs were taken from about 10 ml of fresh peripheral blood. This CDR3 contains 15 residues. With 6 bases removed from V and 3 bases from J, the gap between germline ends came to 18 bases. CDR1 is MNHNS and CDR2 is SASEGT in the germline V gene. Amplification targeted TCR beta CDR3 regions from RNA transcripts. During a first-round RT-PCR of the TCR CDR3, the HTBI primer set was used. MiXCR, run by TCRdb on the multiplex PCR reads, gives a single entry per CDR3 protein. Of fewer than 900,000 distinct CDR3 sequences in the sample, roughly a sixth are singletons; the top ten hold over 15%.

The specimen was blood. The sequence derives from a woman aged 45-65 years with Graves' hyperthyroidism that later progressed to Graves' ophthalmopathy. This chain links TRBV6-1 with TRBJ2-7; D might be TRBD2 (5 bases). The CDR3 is CASSQMGTGSYEQYF. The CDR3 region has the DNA TGTGCCAGCAGCCAGATGGGAACGGGGAGCTACGAGCAGTACTTC.